The 17 T cell receptor beta chains below all came from one sample that was sequenced in a study of blood T cells in healthy people across ages. Combining a sample-barcoded 5' primer with a J-beta primer mix, a second PCR ran for roughly 7 to 11 cycles. TCRdb processed the 5' RACE reads anew with MiXCR; each CDR3 protein has one entry. The sample has about 1,500,000 distinct CDR3 sequences, around two fifths seen once. Specimen: blood. These receptors all stem from a woman aged 18-29 years in good health.

The chain has TRBV5-5 and TRBJ1-5; maybe TRBD1 (6 bases). V was pared by 1 base and J by 4 bases, with 18 bases between. Germline-derived CDR1 and CDR2 are SGHKS and YYEKEE (reference sequence). The CDR3 runs 17 residues. The CDR3 bases are TGTGCCAGCAGCTTGAGGACAGCGTTTCCCAATAATCAGCCCCAGCATTTT. It is translated as CASSLRTAFPNNQPQHF.

The J gene is TRBJ2-3, the V gene TRBV5-1; D gene ambiguous. Germline CDR1 SGHRS, CDR2 YFSETQ. V was cut by 0 bases and J by 2 bases, with 10 bases left in between. The CDR3 has 15 residues. The CDR3 here is CASSLDLVNTDTQYF. Written as DNA, the CDR3 is TGCGCCAGCAGCTTGGACCTTGTTAACACAGATACGCAGTATTTT.

This clonotype has only a few counts. The chain has TRBV6-1 and TRBJ2-1, with TRBD1 identical over 7 bases. This CDR3 region has 16 residues. Germline CDR1 is MNHNS and CDR2 is SASEGT. Unmatched junction bases numbered 10, after V lost 4 bases and J lost 4 bases. The CDR3 spells CASSVLRDSSYNEQFF. CDR3 nucleotides: TGTGCCAGCAGTGTCCTCCGGGACAGCAGTTACAATGAGCAGTTCTTC.

This clonotype was counted at least ten times. The CDR3 loop is CASSSTETDGYTF. Here the CDR3 DNA reads TGTGCCAGCAGTTCCACAGAGACTGATGGCTACACCTTC. The V and J genes are TRBV12-3 or TRBV12-4 and TRBJ1-2, with D unclear. The CDR3 has 13 amino acids. V was shortened by 4 bases and J by 6 bases, with 12 bases between the two germline ends.

The V and J genes are TRBV6-5 and TRBJ2-5, with TRBD1 matching over 9 bases. Per germline, CDR1 MNHEY and CDR2 SVGAGI. Trimming took 10 bases from V and 2 from J; bases not matched to a gene: 8. The CDR3 totals 14 residues. CDR3 sequence: CATRDREIQETQYF. The CDR3 coding sequence is TGTGCCACCCGGGACAGGGAGATACAAGAGACCCAGTACTTC.

This clonotype turned up a few times. The chain links TRBV20-1 to TRBJ2-5; TRBD2 agrees at 9 bases. The V gene's germline CDR1 is DFQATT and CDR2 SNEGSKA (reference sequence). This CDR3 contains 17 residues. Trimming took 1 base from V and 5 from J; bases not matched to a gene: 14. As DNA, the CDR3 is TGCAGTGCTAGAGTTCCCGACCTTATAGCGGGAGTCGAGACCCAGTACTTC. This encodes CSARVPDLIAGVETQYF.

This clonotype appeared a few times. This chain links TRBV3-1 with TRBJ1-5; D gene uncertain. Germline CDR1 reads LGHDT; CDR2 reads YNNKEL (reference sequence). V was pared by 2 bases and J by 4 bases, with 3 bases between. The CDR3 runs 12 residues. The DNA of the CDR3 is TGTGCCAGCAGCCAATTTAATCAGCCCCAGCATTTT. Its protein is CASSQFNQPQHF.

The chain uses TRBV10-2 and TRBJ2-3, with D tentatively TRBD1 or TRBD2 (5 bases each). V shed 2 bases and J shed 9 bases, with 12 bases lying between them. The CDR3 runs 13 residues. Germline-derived CDR1 and CDR2 are WSHSY and SAAADI. CDR3 protein: CASSEALGTTQYF. Here the CDR3 DNA reads TGCGCCAGCAGTGAGGCGTTGGGGACCACGCAGTATTTT.

CDR3 sequence: CAISDGLAGGREDIQYF. In nucleotides, the CDR3 is TGTGCCATCAGTGATGGACTAGCGGGGGGTAGGGAGGACATTCAGTACTTC. The chain combines TRBV10-3 with TRBJ2-4, with 14 positions matching TRBD2. This CDR3 spans 17 amino acids. Germline lookup yields CDR1 ENHRY and CDR2 SYGVKD. After removal of 3 bases from V and 8 bases from J, the junction contained 9 bases not matched to a gene.

The chain combines TRBV4-2 with TRBJ2-3; 7 nucleotides align to TRBD2. Germline V gives CDR1 LGHNA, CDR2 YNFKEQ. V lost 2 bases and J lost 2; bases outside the gene matches: 10. There are 17 residues in the CDR3. This chain's CDR3 is CASSQRAGGSVTDTQYF. The DNA of the CDR3 is TGTGCCAGCAGCCAAAGGGCGGGCGGGAGTGTCACAGATACGCAGTATTTT.

This clonotype was counted many times. The V and J genes are TRBV4-1 and TRBJ1-1; D not resolved. The CDR3 extends over 13 amino acids. Trimming took off 1 base at V and 1 base at J, with 4 bases between the two ends. Germline CDR1 reads MGHRA; CDR2 reads YSYEKL. The CDR3 region has the DNA TGCGCCAGCAGCCAAGGGAGGAACACTGAAGCTTTCTTT. This sequence encodes CASSQGRNTEAFF.

This clonotype came up a few times. The chain recombines TRBV29-1 with TRBJ1-2, with TRBD1 matching over 8 bases. Germline V gene lookup returns CDR1 SQVTM and CDR2 ANQGSEA. V lost 3 bases and J lost 4; bases outside the gene matches: 13. The CDR3 loop spans 16 amino acids. CDR3 bases: TGCAGCGTTGATGCCAGGGGGCGCCCCCCTACCTATGGCTACACCTTC. It translates to CSVDARGRPPTYGYTF.

This chain joins TRBV4-1 and TRBJ2-1; 8 bases map to TRBD2. The germline gives CDR1 MGHRA, CDR2 YSYEKL. This CDR3 comprises 15 residues. V dropped 4 bases and J dropped 13; count of bases not matched to a gene: 15. In DNA form, the CDR3 reads TGCGCCAGCAGCCCCGCAAGCGGGAGAAGTGAGACCCAGTTCTTC. Encoded protein: CASSPASGRSETQFF.

V is TRBV4-1 and J is TRBJ2-2; no definite D call. CDR3 length: 14 amino acids. Trimming pared 1 base from V and 4 bases from J, leaving 7 bases between. CDR1 is MGHRA and CDR2 is YSYEKL in the germline V gene. CDR3 loop: CASSQVPSTGELFF. CDR3 sequence (DNA): TGCGCCAGCAGCCAAGTGCCTAGCACCGGGGAGCTGTTTTTT.

The chain is built from TRBV14 and TRBJ2-7; the match to TRBD1 covers 8 bases. The J segment lost 4 bases and the V segment lost 4 bases, leaving 6 bases of the junction unmatched. Germline V CDR1 and CDR2: SGHDN, FVKESK. The length of the CDR3 is 14 residues. For the CDR3, the DNA is TGTGCCAGCAGCCCGGACAGGGAGTATTACGAGCAGTACTTC. Translating gives CASSPDREYYEQYF.

The chain links TRBV4-2 to TRBJ2-1, with 8 bases identical to TRBD2. The CDR3 extends over 18 amino acids. V gave up 0 bases and J gave up 2 bases; unmatched junction bases: 9. Germline V gene sequence: CDR1 LGHNA, CDR2 YNFKEQ. The DNA of the CDR3 is TGTGCCAGCAGCCAAGAAGCTTCCAGCGGGGGACCCTACAATGAGCAGTTCTTC. This gives the protein CASSQEASSGGPYNEQFF.

This clonotype has just a few counts. This chain uses TRBV4-1 with TRBJ2-3; D is undetermined. CDR1 MGHRA and CDR2 YSYEKL come from the germline V gene. The CDR3 runs to 16 residues. V was trimmed by 4 bases and J by 3 bases, leaving 17 bases between them. CDR3 DNA sequence: TGCGCCAGCAGCCTCATAGCTTCGGCGGTGACAGATACGCAGTATTTT. This translates into CASSLIASAVTDTQYF.